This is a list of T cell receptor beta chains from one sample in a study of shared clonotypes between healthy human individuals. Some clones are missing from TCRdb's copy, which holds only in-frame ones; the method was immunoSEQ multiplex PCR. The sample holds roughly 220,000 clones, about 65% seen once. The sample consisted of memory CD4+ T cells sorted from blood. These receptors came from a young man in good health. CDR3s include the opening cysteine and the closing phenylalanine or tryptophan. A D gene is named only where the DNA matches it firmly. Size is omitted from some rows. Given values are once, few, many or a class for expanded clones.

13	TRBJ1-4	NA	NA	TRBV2	CASTEGTNEKLFF	TGTGCCAGCACCGAGGGGACTAATGAAAAACTGTTTTTT
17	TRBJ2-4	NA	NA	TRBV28	CASSLYPPGASKNIQYF	TGTGCCAGCAGTTTATACCCCCCTGGGGCGTCCAAAAACATTCAGTACTTC
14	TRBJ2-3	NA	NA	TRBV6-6	CASSPPVLGDTQYF	TGTGCCAGCAGTCCTCCGGTGCTCGGGGATACGCAGTATTTT
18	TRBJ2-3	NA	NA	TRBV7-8	CASSLVVASSASTDTQYF	TGTGCCAGCAGCTTAGTAGTTGCTAGCTCCGCTAGCACAGATACGCAGTATTTT
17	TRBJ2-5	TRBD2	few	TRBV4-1	CASSQPIGLADEETQYF	TGCGCCAGCAGCCAACCCATCGGACTAGCGGATGAAGAGACCCAGTACTTC
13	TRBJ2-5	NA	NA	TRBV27	CATHGWQQETQYF	TGTGCCACCCACGGGTGGCAGCAAGAGACCCAGTACTTC
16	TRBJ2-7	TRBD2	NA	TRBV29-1	CSVARARPSGRHEQYF	TGCAGCGTTGCCCGAGCTCGGCCTAGCGGGAGGCACGAGCAGTACTTC
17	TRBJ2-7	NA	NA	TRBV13	CASSSAGVLGMSYEQYF	TGTGCCAGCAGTTCCGCTGGGGTCTTAGGTATGTCCTACGAGCAGTACTTC
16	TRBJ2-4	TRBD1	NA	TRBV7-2	CASSLAQGTGSNIQYF	TGTGCCAGCAGCTTAGCGCAGGGGACAGGGAGCAACATTCAGTACTTC
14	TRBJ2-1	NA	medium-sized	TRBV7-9	CASSLATAWPEQFF	TGTGCCAGCAGCTTAGCCACAGCATGGCCAGAGCAGTTCTTC
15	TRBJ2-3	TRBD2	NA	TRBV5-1	CASSPGREVLDTQYF	TGCGCCAGCAGCCCCGGGCGGGAGGTCTTAGATACGCAGTATTTT
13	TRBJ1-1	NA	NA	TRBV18	CASSLLGPLEAFF	TGTGCCAGCTCACTTCTTGGACCCCTCGAAGCTTTCTTT
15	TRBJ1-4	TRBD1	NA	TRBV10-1	CASSGPGTGNEKLFF	TGCGCCAGCAGTGGGCCCGGGACAGGCAATGAAAAACTGTTTTTT
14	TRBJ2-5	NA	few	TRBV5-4	CASSLGQGGETQYF	TGTGCCAGCAGCTTGGGGCAGGGCGGAGAGACCCAGTACTTC